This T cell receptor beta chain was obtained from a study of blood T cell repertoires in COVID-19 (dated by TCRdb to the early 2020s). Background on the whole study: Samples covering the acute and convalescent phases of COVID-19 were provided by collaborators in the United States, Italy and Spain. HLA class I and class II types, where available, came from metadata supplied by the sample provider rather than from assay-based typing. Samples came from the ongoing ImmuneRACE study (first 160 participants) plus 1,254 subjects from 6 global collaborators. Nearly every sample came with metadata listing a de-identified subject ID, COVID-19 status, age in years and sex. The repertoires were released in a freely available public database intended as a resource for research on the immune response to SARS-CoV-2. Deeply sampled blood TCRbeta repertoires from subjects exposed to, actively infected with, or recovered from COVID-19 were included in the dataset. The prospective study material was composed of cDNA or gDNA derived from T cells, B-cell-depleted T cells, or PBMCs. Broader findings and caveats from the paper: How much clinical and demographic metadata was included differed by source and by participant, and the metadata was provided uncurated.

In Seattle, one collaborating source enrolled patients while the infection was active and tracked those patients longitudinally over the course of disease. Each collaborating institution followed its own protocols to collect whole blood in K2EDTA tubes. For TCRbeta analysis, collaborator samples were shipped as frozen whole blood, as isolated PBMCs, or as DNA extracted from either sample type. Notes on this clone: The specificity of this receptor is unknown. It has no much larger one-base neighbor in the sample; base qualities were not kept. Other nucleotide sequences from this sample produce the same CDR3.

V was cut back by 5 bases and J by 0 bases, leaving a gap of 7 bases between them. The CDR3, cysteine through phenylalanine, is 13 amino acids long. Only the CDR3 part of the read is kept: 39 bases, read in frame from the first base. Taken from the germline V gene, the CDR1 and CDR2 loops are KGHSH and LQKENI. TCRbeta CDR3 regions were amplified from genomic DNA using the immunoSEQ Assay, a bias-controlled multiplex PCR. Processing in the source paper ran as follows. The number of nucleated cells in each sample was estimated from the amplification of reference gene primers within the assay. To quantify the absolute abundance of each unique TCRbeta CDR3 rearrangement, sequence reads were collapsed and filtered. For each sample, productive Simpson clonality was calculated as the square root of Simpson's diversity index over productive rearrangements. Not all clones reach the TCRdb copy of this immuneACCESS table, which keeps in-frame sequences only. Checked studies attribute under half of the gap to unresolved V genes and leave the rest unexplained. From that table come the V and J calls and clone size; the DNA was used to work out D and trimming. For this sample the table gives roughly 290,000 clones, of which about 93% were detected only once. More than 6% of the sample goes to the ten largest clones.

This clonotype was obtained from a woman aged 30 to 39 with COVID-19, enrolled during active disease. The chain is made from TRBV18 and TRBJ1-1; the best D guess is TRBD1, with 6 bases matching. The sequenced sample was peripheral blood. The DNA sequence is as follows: TGTGCCAGCTCATCAGGGGTGAACACTGAAGCTTTCTTT. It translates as CASSSGVNTEAFF.